The entry below describes one T cell receptor (beta chain). Its antigen is not identified. The data originate from a study of cytomegalovirus exposure and HLA in healthy donors. Amplification used 60 Vbeta primers and 13 Jbeta primers. Clones were sequenced by immunoSEQ multiplex PCR, and TCRdb holds only the in-frame ones, with some missing. The profile shows around 140,000 clones, roughly 66% of them singletons. The CDR3 contains 12 residues. Between the trimmed V and J ends, which lost 8 bases and 3 bases, there was a span of 10 bases. From germline, CDR1 is MDHEN and CDR2 SYDVKM. Whole-study findings and limits: Reportedly, cytomegalovirus status was diagnosed with high sensitivity and specificity. V- and J-gene trimming of TCR beta was linked (in a later analysis) to a missense DCLRE1C variant. Association of 16,951 TCR beta sequences with HLA alleles was found at 0.05 false discovery rate in a later analysis. Sequence variants that were highly shared formed a cluster that was likely a sequencing artifact.

Input material: PBMCs. This sequence joins TRBV28 and TRBJ1-2, with a tentative D call TRBD1 (6 bases). The TCR was taken from a woman younger than 30 in good health and CMV-seronegative. The CDR3 loop is CASSGQYYGYTF. The CDR3, as DNA: TGTGCCAGCTCAGGACAGTACTATGGCTACACCTTC.